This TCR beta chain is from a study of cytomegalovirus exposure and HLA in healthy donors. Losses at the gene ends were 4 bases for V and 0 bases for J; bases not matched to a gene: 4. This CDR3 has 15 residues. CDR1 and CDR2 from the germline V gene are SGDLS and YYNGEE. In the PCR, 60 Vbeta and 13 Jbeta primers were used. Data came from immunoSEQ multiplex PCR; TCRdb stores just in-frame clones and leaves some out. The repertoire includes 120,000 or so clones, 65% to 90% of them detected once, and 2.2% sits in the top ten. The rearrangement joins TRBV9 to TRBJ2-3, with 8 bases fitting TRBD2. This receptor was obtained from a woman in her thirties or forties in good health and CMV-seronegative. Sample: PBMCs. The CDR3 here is CASSPRGDSTDTQYF. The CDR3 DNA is TGTGCCAGCAGCCCGCGGGGGGATAGCACAGATACGCAGTATTTT.